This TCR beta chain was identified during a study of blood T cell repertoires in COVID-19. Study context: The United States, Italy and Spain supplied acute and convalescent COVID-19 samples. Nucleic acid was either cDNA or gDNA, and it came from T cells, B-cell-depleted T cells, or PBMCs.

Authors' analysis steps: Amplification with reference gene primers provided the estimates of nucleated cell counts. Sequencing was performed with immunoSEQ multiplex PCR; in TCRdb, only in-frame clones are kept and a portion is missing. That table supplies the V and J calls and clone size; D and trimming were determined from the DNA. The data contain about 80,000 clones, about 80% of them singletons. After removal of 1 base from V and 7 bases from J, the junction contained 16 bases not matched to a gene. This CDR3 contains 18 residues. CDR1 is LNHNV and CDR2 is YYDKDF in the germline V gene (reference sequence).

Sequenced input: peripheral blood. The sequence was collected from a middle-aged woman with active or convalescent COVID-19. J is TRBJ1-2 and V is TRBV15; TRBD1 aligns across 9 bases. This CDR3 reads CATSRGFLPRDREGGYTF. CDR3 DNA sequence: TGTGCCACCAGCAGAGGTTTTTTACCCCGGGACAGGGAGGGTGGCTACACCTTC.